This T cell receptor (beta chain) was sequenced in a study of cytomegalovirus exposure and HLA in healthy donors. Regarding the study as a whole: Indistinguishable V segments, including TRBV6-2 and TRBV6-3, were excluded. More clonal expansion characterized HLA-associated TCR beta chains than equally common others in a later analysis. Segments of the TCR beta V type were, in most cases, productive about 90% or about 30% of the time in an earlier analysis. With DRB1 most and HLA-C fewest, TCR association rates differed between HLA loci in a later analysis.

This CDR3 region has 15 residues. CDR1 is LNHDA and CDR2 is SQIVND in the germline V gene (reference sequence). V dropped 6 bases and J dropped 4; count of bases not matched to a gene: 7. PCR involved 60 Vbeta and 13 Jbeta primers. Sequenced by immunoSEQ multiplex PCR; TCRdb stores in-frame clones only, minus some. Of about 86,000 clones listed, about 74% are singletons. Concerning this clone itself: Its target is unknown.

This receptor was obtained from a woman aged 45-59 years in good health and CMV-seropositive. The sequencing input was PBMCs. The V gene is TRBV19, the J gene TRBJ1-2; 11 bases line up with TRBD1. CDR3 residues: CASRRTGGTSYGYTF. In nucleotides, the CDR3 is TGTGCCAGTAGGAGGACAGGGGGCACGAGCTATGGCTACACCTTC.